The 5 T cell receptor beta chains in this list originate from one sample, sequenced in a study of cytomegalovirus exposure and HLA in healthy donors. A multiplex PCR was run with 60 Vbeta primers and 13 Jbeta primers. Assay used: immunoSEQ multiplex PCR; TCRdb lists only in-frame clones, some missing. This sample's table has 45,000 to 50,000 clones. The specimen was PBMCs. The receptors originated from a male donor in good health and CMV-seronegative.

The chain links TRBV2 to TRBJ1-1; possible D gene TRBD1, 5 bases. Germline V lookup: CDR1 SNHLY, CDR2 FYNNEI. CDR3 length: 13 amino acids. Deletions cut 3 bases from V and 6 bases from J, with 11 bases between. This CDR3 reads CASSDQGTAEAFF. The CDR3 region has the DNA TGTGCCAGCAGTGATCAGGGTACGGCTGAAGCTTTCTTT.

The CDR3, as DNA: TGCGCCAGCAGCCAAGATCCTAGTCAAGAGACCCAGTACTTC. This sequence encodes CASSQDPSQETQYF. The chain uses TRBV4-1 and TRBJ2-5; D is unclear. CDR3 length: 14 residues. The germline V and J ends were trimmed by 0 bases and 2 bases, with 7 bases remaining between them. In germline, CDR1 is MGHRA, CDR2 YSYEKL.

This chain links TRBV4-1 with TRBJ1-2; tentative D call: TRBD1 (6 bases). The CDR3 extends over 18 amino acids. Trimming stripped 2 bases from V and 2 bases from J, with 21 bases between. The germline CDR1 and CDR2 sequences are MGHRA and YSYEKL. The chain's CDR3 is CASSQPRENPTGNYGYTF. The CDR3 DNA reads as TGCGCCAGCAGCCAACCTCGCGAGAATCCCACAGGGAACTATGGCTACACCTTC.

J is TRBJ1-6 and V is TRBV5-1, with D unresolved. The CDR3 runs to 14 residues. Trimming took off 7 bases at V and 3 bases at J, with 11 bases between the two ends. CDR1 and CDR2 from the germline V gene are SGHRS and YFSETQ. The CDR3 region is CASAAGVYNSPLHF. CDR3 nucleotides: TGCGCCAGCGCAGCCGGGGTCTATAATTCACCCCTCCACTTT.

The rearrangement joins TRBV11-1 to TRBJ1-2; a possible D gene is TRBD1 (6 bases). Trimming removed 5 bases from V and 6 bases from J, with 10 bases in between. The CDR3 spans 12 residues. Germline V CDR1 and CDR2: SGHAT, FQDESV (reference sequence). The CDR3 DNA follows: TGTGCCAGCAGCCTGACAGGAGATGGCTACACCTTC. It yields the protein CASSLTGDGYTF.